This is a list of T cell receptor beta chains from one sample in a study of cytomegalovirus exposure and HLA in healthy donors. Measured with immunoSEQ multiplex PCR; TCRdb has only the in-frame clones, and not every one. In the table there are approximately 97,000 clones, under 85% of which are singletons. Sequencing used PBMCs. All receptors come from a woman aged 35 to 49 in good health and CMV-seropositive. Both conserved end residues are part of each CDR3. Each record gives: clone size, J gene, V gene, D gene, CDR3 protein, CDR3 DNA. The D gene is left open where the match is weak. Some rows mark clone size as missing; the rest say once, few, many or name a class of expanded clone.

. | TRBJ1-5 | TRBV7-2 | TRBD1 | CASSLGQGIGQPQHF | TGTGCCAGCAGCTTGGGACAGGGTATCGGACAGCCCCAGCATTTT
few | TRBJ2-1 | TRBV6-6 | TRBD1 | CASSVTGEREQFF | TGTGCCAGCAGTGTAACAGGGGAAAGGGAGCAGTTCTTC
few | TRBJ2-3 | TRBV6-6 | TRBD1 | CASSQGQPTDTQYF | TGTGCCAGCAGTCAGGGACAGCCCACAGATACGCAGTATTTT
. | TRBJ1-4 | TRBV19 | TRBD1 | CASRRQGGEKLFF | TGTGCCAGTAGGAGACAGGGAGGTGAAAAACTGTTTTTT
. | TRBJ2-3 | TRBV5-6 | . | CASSKYPGVPPDTQYF | TGTGCCAGCAGCAAATACCCAGGGGTCCCCCCAGATACGCAGTATTTT
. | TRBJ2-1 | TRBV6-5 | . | CASSYGGKGVNEQFF | TGTGCCAGCAGTTACGGCGGCAAAGGGGTTAATGAGCAGTTCTTC
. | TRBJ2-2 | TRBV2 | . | CASSDQGTGELFF | TGTGCCAGCAGTGACCAGGGGACAGGGGAGCTGTTTTTT
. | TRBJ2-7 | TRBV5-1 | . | CASSLVDPVYEQYF | TGCGCCAGCAGCTTGGTAGATCCCGTATACGAGCAGTACTTC
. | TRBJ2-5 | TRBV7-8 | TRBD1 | CASSATGGGGETQYF | TGTGCCAGCAGCGCGACAGGGGGGGGAGGAGAGACCCAGTACTTC
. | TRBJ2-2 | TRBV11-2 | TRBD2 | CASSLAGGVAGELFF | TGTGCCAGCAGCTTAGCGGGAGGCGTAGCCGGGGAGCTGTTTTTT
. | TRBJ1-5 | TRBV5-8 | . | CASSLDAGDVGSNQPQHF | TGTGCCAGCAGCTTGGACGCGGGGGATGTGGGTAGCAATCAGCCCCAGCATTTT
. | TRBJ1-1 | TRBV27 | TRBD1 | CASRRQGRNTEAFF | TGTGCCAGCAGACGACAGGGGCGGAACACTGAAGCTTTCTTT
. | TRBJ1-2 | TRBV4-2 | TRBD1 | CASSQDPDRVAGGYTF | TGTGCCAGCAGCCAAGACCCGGACAGGGTGGCGGGGGGCTACACCTTC
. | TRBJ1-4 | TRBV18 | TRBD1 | CASSAGQGNEKLFF | TGTGCCAGCTCGGCGGGACAGGGTAATGAAAAACTGTTTTTT
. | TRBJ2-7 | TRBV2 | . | CASTGGAYEQYF | TGTGCCAGCACCGGCGGTGCCTACGAGCAGTACTTC
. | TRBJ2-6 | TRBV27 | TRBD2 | CASSPRTSSSGANVLTF | TGTGCCAGCAGTCCCAGGACTAGTTCTTCTGGGGCCAACGTCCTGACTTTC
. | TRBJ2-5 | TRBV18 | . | CASSPKGGETQYF | TGTGCCAGCTCACCAAAGGGAGGTGAGACCCAGTACTTC
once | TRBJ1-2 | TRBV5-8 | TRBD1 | CASSTRDRFYGYTF | TGTGCCAGCAGCACCCGGGACAGATTTTATGGCTACACCTTC
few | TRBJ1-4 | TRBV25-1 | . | CASSATGPNEKLFF | TGTGCCAGCAGCGCCACGGGTCCTAATGAAAAACTGTTTTTT
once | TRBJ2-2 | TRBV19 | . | CASSATAVTGELFF | TGTGCCAGTAGCGCGACAGCTGTCACCGGGGAGCTGTTTTTT
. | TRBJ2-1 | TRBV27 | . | CASSLSRVGYQFF | TGTGCCAGCAGTTTATCACGGGTTGGATATCAGTTCTTC
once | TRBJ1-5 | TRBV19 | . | CASRDKGGIREPQHF | TGTGCCAGTAGGGACAAGGGGGGGATCCGGGAGCCCCAGCATTTT
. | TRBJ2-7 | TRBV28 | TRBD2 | CASQMRLAGVEQYF | TGTGCCAGCCAAATGAGACTAGCGGGAGTCGAGCAGTACTTC
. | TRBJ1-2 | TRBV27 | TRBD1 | CASGDRGHGYTF | TGTGCCAGCGGGGACAGGGGGCATGGCTACACCTTC
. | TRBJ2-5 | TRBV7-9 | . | CASSLNHGSQETQYF | TGTGCCAGCAGCTTAAACCACGGGAGTCAAGAGACCCAGTACTTC
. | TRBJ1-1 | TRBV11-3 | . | CASSLQGENTEAFF | TGTGCCAGCAGCTTACAGGGCGAGAACACTGAAGCTTTCTTT
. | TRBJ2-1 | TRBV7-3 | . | CASSLLSGALNEQFF | TGTGCCAGCAGCTTACTTTCAGGGGCTTTGAATGAGCAGTTCTTC
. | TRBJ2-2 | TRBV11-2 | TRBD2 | CASRTSGTGELFF | TGTGCCAGCAGGACTAGCGGCACCGGGGAGCTGTTTTTT
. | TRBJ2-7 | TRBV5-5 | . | CASSFVYRAHEQYF | TGTGCCAGCAGCTTTGTTTACAGGGCCCACGAGCAGTACTTC
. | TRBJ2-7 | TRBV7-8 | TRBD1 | CASSSKTGRPLEQYF | TGTGCCAGCAGCTCGAAGACAGGGAGACCTCTGGAGCAGTACTTC
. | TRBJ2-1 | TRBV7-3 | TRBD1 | CASSSGQVGNEQFF | TGTGCCAGCAGCTCGGGACAGGTTGGCAATGAGCAGTTCTTC
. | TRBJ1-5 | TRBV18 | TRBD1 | CASSLEGTGEQPQHF | TGTGCCAGCTCCTTGGAAGGGACAGGGGAGCAGCCCCAGCATTTT
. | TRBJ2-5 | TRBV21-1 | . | CASSKAKETQYF | TGTGCCAGCAGCAAAGCTAAAGAGACCCAGTACTTC
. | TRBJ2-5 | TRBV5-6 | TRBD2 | CASSLATSGRRETQYF | TGTGCCAGCAGCTTGGCCACTAGCGGGAGGAGGGAGACCCAGTACTTC
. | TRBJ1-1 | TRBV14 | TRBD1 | CASSQEKGGRNTEAFF | TGTGCCAGCAGCCAAGAAAAAGGGGGCCGGAACACTGAAGCTTTCTTT
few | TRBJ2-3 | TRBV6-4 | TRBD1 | CASSEGDRAADTQYF | TGTGCCAGCAGTGAGGGAGACAGGGCTGCAGATACGCAGTATTTT
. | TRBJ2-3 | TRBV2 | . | CASSEALGLDTQYF | TGTGCCAGCAGTGAAGCGCTGGGACTAGATACGCAGTATTTT
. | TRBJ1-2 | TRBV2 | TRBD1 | CASRETGDYGYTF | TGTGCCAGCAGGGAGACAGGGGACTATGGCTACACCTTC
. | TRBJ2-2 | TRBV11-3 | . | CASSFITDTGELFF | TGTGCCAGCAGCTTTATCACGGACACCGGGGAGCTGTTTTTT
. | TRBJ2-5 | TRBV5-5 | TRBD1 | CASSFEGQGGETQYF | TGTGCCAGCAGCTTCGAAGGACAGGGGGGGGAGACCCAGTACTTC
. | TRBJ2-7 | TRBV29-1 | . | CSATGRPYEQYF | TGCAGCGCTACAGGCCGACCTTACGAGCAGTACTTC
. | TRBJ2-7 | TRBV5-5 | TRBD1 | CASSPSGQGYEQYF | TGTGCCAGCAGCCCTTCCGGACAGGGCTACGAGCAGTACTTC
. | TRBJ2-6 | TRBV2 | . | CATHPGLHSGANVLTF | TGTGCCACCCACCCGGGACTGCACTCTGGGGCCAACGTCCTGACTTTC
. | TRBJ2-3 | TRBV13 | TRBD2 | CASSTQRERDTQYF | TGTGCCAGCAGCACCCAGCGGGAGAGAGATACGCAGTATTTT
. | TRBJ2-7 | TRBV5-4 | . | CASSLGGAGRYEQYF | TGTGCCAGCAGCTTGGGCGGGGCGGGAAGGTACGAGCAGTACTTC
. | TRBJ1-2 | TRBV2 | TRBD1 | CASSAGTVRLF | TGTGCCAGCAGTGCGGGGACAGTGAGACTCTTC
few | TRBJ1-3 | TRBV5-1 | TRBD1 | CASSWGTALSGNTIYF | TGCGCCAGCAGCTGGGGGACAGCACTTTCTGGAAACACCATATATTTT
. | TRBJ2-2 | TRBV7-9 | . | CASSRVLNTGELFF | TGTGCCAGCAGCCGGGTCTTAAACACCGGGGAGCTGTTTTTT
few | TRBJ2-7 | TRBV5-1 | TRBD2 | CASSPGLAGHSSYEQYF | TGCGCCAGCAGCCCGGGACTAGCGGGGCATAGCTCCTACGAGCAGTACTTC
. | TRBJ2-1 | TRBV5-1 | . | CASSLPAGDENEQFF | TGCGCCAGCAGCTTACCAGCGGGTGATGAAAATGAGCAGTTCTTC
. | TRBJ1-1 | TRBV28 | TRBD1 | CASSLSRGATEAFF | TGTGCCAGCAGTTTGTCCAGGGGGGCCACTGAAGCTTTCTTT
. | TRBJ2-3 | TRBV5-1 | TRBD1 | CASSLAGGGNTDTQYF | TGCGCCAGCAGCTTGGCAGGGGGCGGAAACACAGATACGCAGTATTTT
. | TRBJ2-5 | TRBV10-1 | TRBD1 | CASSETRGTGLREQYF | TGCGCCAGCAGTGAAACCCGCGGGACAGGGTTGCGGGAGCAGTACTTC
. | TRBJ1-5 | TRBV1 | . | CTSSHLGQGARCSQPQHF | TGCACCAGCAGCCACCTAGGACAGGGGGCGAGATGTAGTCAGCCCCAGCATTTT
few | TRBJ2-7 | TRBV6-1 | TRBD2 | CASSVRAGGGKEQYF | TGTGCCAGCAGTGTTCGAGCGGGAGGAGGTAAAGAGCAGTACTTC
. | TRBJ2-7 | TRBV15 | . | CATSRDGSGYEQYF | TGTGCCACCAGCAGAGATGGTAGTGGCTACGAGCAGTACTTC
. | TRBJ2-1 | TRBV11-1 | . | CASSLAFPQVKQFF | TGTGCCAGCAGCTTAGCGTTTCCCCAGGTCAAGCAGTTCTTC
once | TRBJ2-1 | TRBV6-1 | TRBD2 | CASSEIGGGRWEQFF | TGTGCCAGCAGTGAAATCGGCGGGGGACGATGGGAGCAGTTCTTC
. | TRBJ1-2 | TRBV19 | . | CASSISGYGYTF | TGTGCCAGTAGTATCAGCGGCTATGGCTACACCTTC
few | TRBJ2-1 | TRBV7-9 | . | CSSRQAPDNEQFF | TGTTCCAGCAGGCAGGCTCCCGACAATGAGCAGTTCTTC